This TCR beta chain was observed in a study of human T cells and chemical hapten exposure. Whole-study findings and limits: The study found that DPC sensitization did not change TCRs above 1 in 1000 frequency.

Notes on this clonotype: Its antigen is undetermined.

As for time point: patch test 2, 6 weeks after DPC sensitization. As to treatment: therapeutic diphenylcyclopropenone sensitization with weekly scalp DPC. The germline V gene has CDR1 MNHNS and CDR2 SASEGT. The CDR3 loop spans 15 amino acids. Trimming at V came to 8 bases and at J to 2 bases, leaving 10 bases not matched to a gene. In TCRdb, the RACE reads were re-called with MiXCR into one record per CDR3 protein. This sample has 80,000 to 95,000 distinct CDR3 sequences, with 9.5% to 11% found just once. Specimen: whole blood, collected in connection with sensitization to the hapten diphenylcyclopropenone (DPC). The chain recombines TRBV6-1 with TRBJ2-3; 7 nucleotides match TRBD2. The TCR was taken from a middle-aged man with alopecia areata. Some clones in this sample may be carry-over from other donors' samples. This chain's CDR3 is CASFGLADPTDTQYF. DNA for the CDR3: TGTGCCAGCTTTGGCCTAGCGGACCCCACAGATACGCAGTATTTT.